These 10 T cell receptor beta chains originate from one sample sequenced in a study of yellow fever vaccine responses in identical twins (dated by TCRdb to the late 2010s). Libraries were built with RT-PCR. These reads were obtained on an Illumina HiSeq 2500. TCRdb's own reprocessing of the public reads used fastp at Q25 and MiXCR and kept productive beta chains. Records with the same CDR3 protein are collapsed into one entry carrying the most frequent genes and DNA. Present in this sample are about 3,500 distinct CDR3 sequences, 85% of which were seen just once. The top ten clones comprise 2.7% of the sample. The source was T cells from blood (PBMCs), unsorted or a sorted subset (not recorded which), collected before or after yellow fever vaccination (not recorded which). The receptors originated from a young woman who received the yellow fever vaccine. Donor details come from another sample of the same person, matched by shared clones.

The chain is built from TRBV11-1 and TRBJ1-5; maybe TRBD1 (5 bases). Trimming pared 1 base from V and 7 bases from J, leaving 14 bases between. Looked up from germline, CDR1 is SGHAT and CDR2 is FQDESV (reference sequence). This CDR3 comprises 15 residues. CDR3 loop: CASSLGGEGGQPQHF. The CDR3 nucleotides read TGTGCCAGCAGCTTAGGAGGGGAAGGAGGCCAGCCCCAGCATTTT.

The chain carries TRBV9 and TRBJ2-3; no clear D gene. CDR1 and CDR2 from the germline V gene are SGDLS and YYNGEE. The CDR3 runs 12 residues. The germline V and J ends were trimmed by 0 bases and 3 bases, with 2 bases remaining between them. The chain's CDR3 is CASSVETDTQYF. The CDR3 DNA reads as TGTGCCAGCAGCGTAGAAACAGATACGCAGTATTTT.

V is TRBV19 and J is TRBJ2-7; D unclear. Germline assignment: CDR1 LNHDA and CDR2 SQIVND (reference sequence). The CDR3 spans 13 residues. V dropped 5 bases and J dropped 5 bases, with 13 bases sitting between them. CDR3 loop: CASSPEQRDEQYF. In DNA form, the CDR3 reads TGTGCCAGTAGTCCGGAGCAGCGAGACGAGCAGTACTTC.

This clonotype was seen once. This chain links TRBV4-2 with TRBJ2-7, with 7 bases lining up with TRBD1. V dropped 2 bases and J dropped 0; count of bases not matched to a gene: 4. The CDR3 runs to 15 residues. The germline V gene has CDR1 LGHNA and CDR2 YNFKEQ. CDR3 DNA sequence: TGTGCCAGCAGCCAAAAGGGGACAGTCTCCTACGAGCAGTACTTC. It codes for CASSQKGTVSYEQYF.

This chain connects TRBV10-3 to TRBJ1-3, with TRBD1 matching 8 bases. CDR3 size: 16 residues. Looked up from germline, CDR1 is ENHRY and CDR2 is SYGVKD. The trim removed 3 bases at V and 6 bases at J, leaving 10 bases unmatched. The CDR3 sequence is CAISEPEDREENTIYF. CDR3 sequence (DNA): TGTGCCATCAGTGAACCAGAGGACAGGGAGGAAAACACCATATATTTT.

This chain links TRBV14 with TRBJ2-7, with 7 bases fitting TRBD1. Germline V gives CDR1 SGHDN, CDR2 FVKESK. Unmatched junction bases numbered 6, after V lost 4 bases and J lost 6 bases. The CDR3 is 13 amino acids. This CDR3 is CASSRQGAGEQYF. The CDR3 DNA sequence: TGTGCCAGCAGCCGACAGGGTGCGGGCGAGCAGTACTTC.

The chain has TRBV18 and TRBJ1-2; the match to TRBD1 covers 7 bases. The germline V gene has CDR1 KGHSH and CDR2 LQKENI. This CDR3 region has 15 residues. Germline trimming cut 2 bases from V and 3 bases from J; bases unmatched to any gene: 6. The CDR3 sequence is CASSPGDSSYYGYTF. The CDR3 DNA reads TGTGCCAGCTCACCAGGGGACAGCAGCTACTATGGCTACACCTTC.

J is TRBJ2-1 and V is TRBV19; no firm D call. The V end lost 8 bases, the J end lost 0 bases, and 5 bases lay between the germline ends. From germline, CDR1 is LNHDA and CDR2 SQIVND (reference sequence). There are 12 residues in the CDR3. The CDR3 region has the DNA TGTGCCAGTTACGGCTCCTACAATGAGCAGTTCTTC. This encodes CASYGSYNEQFF.

V gene TRBV11-2 combines with J gene TRBJ2-7; 8 bases map to TRBD1. In germline, CDR1 is SGHAT, CDR2 FQNNGV. The V and J ends lost 3 bases and 6 bases, in that order; junction bases with no gene match: 4. This CDR3 contains 13 residues. CDR3 sequence reads: CASSFRGLVEQYF. The CDR3 nucleotides read TGTGCCAGCAGCTTCAGGGGGCTCGTCGAGCAGTACTTC. The full variable domain, with the rest looked up from reference TRBV11-2 and TRBJ2-7, is EAGVAQSPRYKIIEKRQSVAFWCNPISGHATLYWYQQILGQGPKLLIQFQNNGVVDDSQLPKDRFSAERLKGVDSTLKIQPAKLEDSAVYLCASSFRGLVEQYFGPGTRLTVT.

This clonotype was recorded a few times. The chain recombines TRBV23-1 with TRBJ1-2, with TRBD1 identical over 8 bases. TRBV23-1 is an ORF; its function is uncertain. Trimming removed 4 bases from V and 1 base from J; junction bases left unmatched: 5. The CDR3 loop spans 15 amino acids. The CDR3 DNA is TGCGCCAGCAGTCCCCGGGACAGGCGTAACTATGGCTACACCTTC. Amino acid sequence: CASSPRDRRNYGYTF.